One sample yielded the 20 T cell receptor beta chains listed below, sequenced in a study of cytomegalovirus exposure and HLA in healthy donors. This PCR relied on a set of 60 Vbeta primers and 13 Jbeta primers. Profiled with immunoSEQ multiplex PCR; TCRdb holds only in-frame clones, not every one. Of around 130,000 clones in the sample, approximately 8.8% were seen once. Sequenced material: PBMCs. These receptors originate from a man in his forties in good health and CMV-seronegative.

J is TRBJ2-3 and V is TRBV7-8; tentative D call: TRBD2 (6 bases). Germline lookup yields CDR1 SGHVS and CDR2 FQNEAQ. CDR3 length: 14 residues. V was cut by 6 bases and J by 2 bases, with 12 bases left in between. The DNA for the CDR3 is TGTGCCAGCAGTCGGGGGACTTCCACAGATACGCAGTATTTT. Protein product: CASSRGTSTDTQYF.

The V and J genes are TRBV2 and TRBJ1-1, with D perhaps matching TRBD1 (5 bases). There are 14 residues in the CDR3. Per the germline V gene, CDR1 is SNHLY and CDR2 is FYNNEI. V lost 4 bases and J 2 bases, leaving 11 bases between the germline ends. Written as DNA, the CDR3 is TGTGCCAGCAGTGTCGAGACAGATAACACTGAAGCTTTCTTT. It encodes CASSVETDNTEAFF.

This clone showed up just a few times. The chain has TRBV7-9 and TRBJ1-2; 8 bases line up with TRBD1. The ends lost 1 base at V and 4 bases at J; junction bases unmatched: 2. The germline V gene encodes CDR1 SEHNR and CDR2 FQNEAQ (reference sequence). The CDR3 has 14 residues. CDR3 in amino acids: CASSLGQGTYGYTF. In DNA form, the CDR3 reads TGTGCCAGCAGCTTAGGACAGGGGACCTATGGCTACACCTTC.

This clone was seen a handful of times. This sequence joins TRBV29-1 and TRBJ2-3, with D unclear. The CDR3 covers 10 residues. The germline V gene has CDR1 SQVTM and CDR2 ANQGSEA. Trimming took 2 bases from V and 7 from J, leaving 4 bases between them. For the CDR3, the DNA is TGCAGCGTTGAAAGCTATACGCAGTATTTT. It translates to CSVESYTQYF.

The chain employs TRBV28 and TRBJ2-1; 10 nucleotides match TRBD1. V shed 7 bases and J 8 bases; nucleotides not matched to a gene: 14. CDR1 MDHEN and CDR2 SYDVKM come from the germline V gene. The CDR3 is made up of 16 amino acids. The CDR3: CASTPRVRDRGHEQFF. The CDR3 coding sequence is TGTGCCAGCACCCCAAGGGTACGGGACAGGGGCCATGAGCAGTTCTTC.

This clone was detected only a few times. The chain uses TRBV14 and TRBJ1-2, with D unclear. V lost 0 bases to trimming and J lost 4 bases, with 12 bases between them. This CDR3 has 15 residues. Germline CDR1 reads SGHDN; CDR2 reads FVKESK. The chain's CDR3 is CASSQEEVGFYGYTF. In nucleotides, the CDR3 is TGTGCCAGCAGCCAAGAGGAGGTTGGATTCTATGGCTACACCTTC. The complete variable domain, with remaining parts taken from reference TRBV14 and TRBJ1-2, reads EAGVTQFPSHSVIEKGQTVTLRCDPISGHDNLYWYRRVMGKEIKFLLHFVKESKQDESGMPNNRFLAERTGGTYSTLKVQPAELEDSGVYFCASSQEEVGFYGYTFGSGTRLTVV.

This clone was observed a handful of times. The gene calls are TRBV10-3 and TRBJ1-6; the match to TRBD1 covers 8 bases. Germline V gene sequence: CDR1 ENHRY, CDR2 SYGVKD. The junction had 8 bases not matched to a gene; V was cut back by 3 bases and J by 10 bases. The CDR3 extends over 15 amino acids. The DNA of the CDR3 is TGTGCCATCAGTGAAACGGACAGGGAGAGCTCACCCCTCCACTTT. The encoded protein is CAISETDRESSPLHF.

The V call is TRBV28, the J call TRBJ2-7; 7 bases line up with TRBD1. This CDR3 is 14 amino acids long. Germline CDR1 reads MDHEN; CDR2 reads SYDVKM. Trimming removed 7 bases from V and 4 bases from J; junction bases left unmatched: 10. The CDR3 here is CASTYAGTAYEQYF. CDR3 DNA: TGTGCCAGCACCTACGCCGGGACAGCATACGAGCAGTACTTC.

This clone has just a few counts. This chain joins TRBV5-4 and TRBJ2-5; TRBD1 might be the D (5 bases). Trimming left V 4 bases short and J 5 bases short, with 12 bases between. The V gene's germline CDR1 is SGHNT and CDR2 YYREEE (reference sequence). CDR3 length: 13 residues. This CDR3 is CASSTRVEETQYF. The CDR3 DNA is TGTGCCAGCAGCACCAGGGTTGAGGAGACCCAGTACTTC.

This clone was recorded a few times. The chain joins TRBV2 to TRBJ1-5; 10 bases line up with TRBD1. In germline, CDR1 is SNHLY, CDR2 FYNNEI. The junction had 10 bases not matched to a gene; V was cut back by 7 bases and J by 7 bases. This CDR3 spans 15 amino acids. In DNA, the CDR3 is TGTGCCAGCAAGTTACCGGGACAGGGGAGCCAGCCCCAGCATTTT. Residues: CASKLPGQGSQPQHF.

Here the CDR3 DNA reads TGCAGCGTTGTTGCGGGCCTTGCCCAGTTCTTC. Its translation: CSVVAGLAQFF. The chain recombines TRBV29-1 with TRBJ2-1; maybe TRBD2 (5 bases). The CDR3 covers 11 residues. Trimming pared 4 bases from V and 13 bases from J, leaving 14 bases between. Germline CDR1 is SQVTM and CDR2 is ANQGSEA.

Only a few counts were recorded for this clone. This chain uses TRBV6-5 with TRBJ2-1; a weak D match, TRBD1 (5 bases). Germline V gene data show CDR1 as MNHEY and CDR2 as SVGAGI. V lost 4 bases and J lost 4, with 11 bases in between. The CDR3 loop spans 14 amino acids. The CDR3, as DNA: TGTGCCAGCAGTTTAGGTGGGGCGTACAATGAGCAGTTCTTC. It translates to CASSLGGAYNEQFF.

This clone turned up a few times. The rearrangement links TRBV5-5 to TRBJ2-1; D possibly corresponds to TRBD1 (5 bases). Germline loops: CDR1 SGHKS, CDR2 YYEKEE (reference sequence). V dropped 5 bases and J dropped 8 bases, with 20 bases sitting between them. The CDR3 length is 15 residues. CDR3 protein: CASRSPGLGFYEQFF. CDR3 nucleotide sequence: TGTGCCAGCAGATCCCCAGGGCTGGGTTTTTATGAGCAGTTCTTC.

The chain carries TRBV12-5 and TRBJ1-2, with TRBD1 matching 7 bases. Germline V gene sequence: CDR1 LGHNT, CDR2 FRNRAP. The ends lost 6 bases at V and 8 bases at J; junction bases unmatched: 9. The CDR3 spans 13 residues. Here the CDR3 reads CASGQSEGGGYTF. DNA of the CDR3: TGTGCTAGTGGCCAATCAGAAGGGGGCGGCTACACCTTC. The whole variable domain, filled in from reference TRBV12-5 and TRBJ1-2, reads DARVTQTPRHKVTEMGQEVTMRCQPILGHNTVFWYRQTMMQGLELLAYFRNRAPLDDSGMPKDRFSAEMPDATLATLKIQPSEPRDSAVYFCASGQSEGGGYTFGSGTRLTVV.

This clone was recorded a few times. The V and J genes are TRBV19 and TRBJ2-7, with 7 nucleotides matching TRBD1. The CDR3 has 13 amino acids. Unmatched junction bases numbered 6, after V lost 5 bases and J lost 5 bases. The V gene's germline CDR1 is LNHDA and CDR2 SQIVND (reference sequence). The DNA for the CDR3 is TGTGCCAGTAGTGTTGACAGGGAAAACGAGCAGTACTTC. It yields the protein CASSVDRENEQYF.

This clone showed up just a few times. The rearrangement uses TRBV5-6 and TRBJ2-6; TRBD1 aligns across 8 bases. This CDR3 is 18 amino acids long. Trimming took 4 bases from V and 4 from J; bases not matched to a gene: 13. Germline CDR1 SGHDT, CDR2 YYEEEE. The CDR3 region has the DNA TGTGCCAGCAGCGCAGACCGGGACAGGCCCATAGGGGCCAACGTCCTGACTTTC. As protein: CASSADRDRPIGANVLTF.

This clone showed up just a few times. V and J are TRBV25-1 and TRBJ1-1; 12 bases are shared with TRBD1. Germline assignment: CDR1 MGHDK and CDR2 SYGVNS. The CDR3 runs to 13 residues. The V gene end was trimmed by 8 bases and the J gene end by 11 bases; junction bases not matched to a gene: 9. The CDR3 loop is CASAGDRGQEAFF. For the CDR3, the DNA is TGTGCCAGCGCCGGGGACAGGGGGCAAGAGGCTTTCTTT. Supplemented by reference TRBV25-1 and TRBJ1-1, the full variable domain reads EADIYQTPRYLVIGTGKKITLECSQTMGHDKMYWYQQDPGMELHLIHYSYGVNSTEKGDLSSESTVSRIRTEHFPLTLESARPSHTSQYLCASAGDRGQEAFFGQGTRLTVV.

This clone was counted between two and nine times. The gene calls are TRBV11-2 and TRBJ2-5, with 11 positions matching TRBD2. Germline CDR1 SGHAT, CDR2 FQNNGV. J gave up 5 bases and V 2 bases, and 4 bases lay outside the gene matches. The CDR3 covers 15 residues. CDR3 nucleotides: TGTGCCAGCAGCTTAACCGGGACTAGCGGTGAGACCCAGTACTTC. Protein: CASSLTGTSGETQYF.

CDR3 nucleotides: TGTGCCAGCAGAACGGGACTAGCGGGCACAGATACGCAGTATTTT. Translation gives CASRTGLAGTDTQYF. The chain employs TRBV2 and TRBJ2-3, with 11 bases matching TRBD2. J was trimmed by 1 base and V by 6 bases; bases with no gene match: 3. In germline, CDR1 is SNHLY, CDR2 FYNNEI. This CDR3 spans 15 amino acids.

This clone was seen repeatedly, ten times or more. The chain carries TRBV4-2 and TRBJ2-4; D perhaps matches TRBD2 (5 bases). V lost 5 bases to trimming and J lost 9 bases, with 8 bases between them. The CDR3 loop spans 11 amino acids. Germline V CDR1 and CDR2: LGHNA, YNFKEQ. DNA for the CDR3: TGTGCCAGCAGCGCTGAGGGCATTCAGTACTTC. Translating it yields CASSAEGIQYF.